The T cell receptor (beta chain) described here comes from a study of T cells in localized non-small cell lung cancer. This clone was detected once. The antigen is undetermined. Data came from immunoSEQ multiplex PCR; TCRdb stores just in-frame clones and leaves some out. Here the sample spans tens of thousands of clones, approximately 90% being singletons. Study-level points and caveats: Increased T cell density in blood showed an association with longer overall survival. Within adjacent lung there appeared a median around 60 of the top 100 tumor clones. Maximal T cell clonality occurred in uninvolved adjacent lung, with tumor ranking below it.

CDR1 MDHEN and CDR2 SYDVKM come from the germline V gene. The CDR3 loop spans 14 amino acids. Trimming cost V 6 bases and J 10 bases, with 21 bases left between them. The chain combines TRBV28 with TRBJ1-1; D is perhaps TRBD1 (6 bases). The clonotype was recovered from a female donor of 60 years or more with stage II lung adenocarcinoma. Specimen: peripheral blood mononuclear cells, collected before any cancer treatment. DNA of the CDR3: TGTGCCAGCAGCCTTGGCTCAGGGGCCGAAGGAGCTTTCTTT. It specifies CASSLGSGAEGAFF.